The 14 T cell receptor beta chains in this list originate from one sample, sequenced in a study of blood T cell repertoires in COVID-19. The method was immunoSEQ multiplex PCR; TCRdb's version includes in-frame clones alone and lacks a portion of them. The data hold tens of thousands of clones, with 90% observed a single time. The sequenced sample was peripheral blood. The source is a man in his fifties or sixties with acute or convalescent COVID-19.

The V gene is TRBV19, the J gene TRBJ1-1; TRBD1 matches 9 bases. Per the germline V gene, CDR1 is LNHDA and CDR2 is SQIVND (reference sequence). J gave up 2 bases and V 3 bases, and 7 bases lay outside the gene matches. The CDR3 runs to 16 residues. The CDR3: CASSIQDRGRNTEAFF. The CDR3, as DNA: TGTGCCAGTAGTATTCAAGACAGGGGGAGAAACACTGAAGCTTTCTTT.

V gene TRBV6-5 combines with J gene TRBJ1-2; 10 nucleotides agree with TRBD1. CDR3 length: 15 amino acids. The germline gives CDR1 MNHEY, CDR2 SVGAGI. The J segment lost 5 bases and the V segment lost 5 bases, leaving 8 bases of the junction unmatched. CDR3 residues: CASSNRDRGWYGYTF. DNA of the CDR3: TGTGCCAGCAGTAACCGGGACAGGGGTTGGTATGGCTACACCTTC.

This chain links TRBV6-5 with TRBJ1-4; D is ambiguous. Per germline, CDR1 MNHEY and CDR2 SVGAGI. The CDR3 extends over 15 amino acids. With 6 bases removed from V and 4 bases from J, the gap between germline ends came to 15 bases. The DNA of the CDR3 is TGTGCCAGCAGAAGGACGGGAGCTAGTAATGAAAAACTGTTTTTT. This codes for CASRRTGASNEKLFF.

This clone was picked up one time. The chain is built from TRBV6-5 and TRBJ2-5; a weak D match, TRBD1 (6 bases). CDR3 length: 16 amino acids. CDR1 is MNHEY and CDR2 is SVGAGI in the germline V gene. Trimming left V 0 bases short and J 0 bases short, with 11 bases between. This chain's CDR3 is CASSYSAGAYQETQYF. The CDR3 bases are TGTGCCAGCAGTTACTCGGCAGGGGCGTACCAAGAGACCCAGTACTTC.

CDR3 protein: CARSLLRPNTGELFF. The CDR3, as DNA: TGTGCCAGAAGCCTCCTCAGGCCCAACACCGGGGAGCTGTTTTTT. J is TRBJ2-2 and V is TRBV5-3; no clear D gene. TRBV5-3 qualifies as an ORF whose function is uncertain. This CDR3 has 15 residues. V lost 4 bases, J lost 2 bases, and 12 bases lay in between.

The chain links TRBV5-1 to TRBJ1-6; TRBD1 matches 9 bases. Unmatched junction bases numbered 14, after V lost 1 base and J lost 9 bases. CDR1 and CDR2 (germline): SGHRS, YFSETQ. The CDR3 loop spans 18 amino acids. CDR3: CASSLSQRTGEFGSPLHF. As DNA, the CDR3 is TGCGCCAGCAGCTTGTCCCAAAGGACAGGGGAATTCGGTTCACCCCTCCACTTT.

The J gene is TRBJ1-6, the V gene TRBV30; maybe TRBD1 (5 bases). CDR1 and CDR2 (germline): GTSNPN, SVGIG (reference sequence). The CDR3 runs to 15 residues. Trimming shortened V by 5 bases and J by 6 bases, and 17 bases separated the two germline ends. The CDR3 loop is CAWDKGGAANSPLHF. As DNA, the CDR3 is TGTGCCTGGGATAAAGGTGGGGCAGCTAATTCACCCCTCCACTTT.

The chain is built from TRBV27 and TRBJ1-2, with 10 bases that match TRBD1. This CDR3 is 18 amino acids long. Germline lookup yields CDR1 MNHEY and CDR2 SMNVEV (reference sequence). V was clipped by 3 bases and J by 2 bases; unmatched bases: 12. CDR3 amino acids: CASSLFNPGQGRNYGYTF. CDR3 DNA sequence: TGTGCCAGCAGTTTGTTTAACCCGGGACAGGGGCGCAACTATGGCTACACCTTC.

J is TRBJ1-2 and V is TRBV10-3; a weak D match, TRBD1 (6 bases). Germline V CDR1 and CDR2: ENHRY, SYGVKD. The CDR3 length is 13 residues. Between the trimmed V and J ends, which lost 4 bases and 3 bases, there was a span of 9 bases. The CDR3 region is CAISGRTDYGYTF. CDR3 nucleotide sequence: TGTGCCATCAGTGGGCGGACAGACTATGGCTACACCTTC.

J is TRBJ2-1 and V is TRBV24-1, with a tentative D call TRBD1 (7 bases). The germline CDR1 and CDR2 sequences are KGHDR and SFDVKD. V lost 0 bases and J 10 bases, leaving 12 bases between the germline ends. This CDR3 contains 14 residues. DNA of the CDR3: TGTGCCACCAGTGATTTGCAGGGGGGCTCCGAGCAGTTCTTC. Amino acids: CATSDLQGGSEQFF.

This rearrangement joins TRBV6-2 or TRBV6-3 to TRBJ1-1; D unclear. This CDR3 has 13 amino acids. Germline values: CDR1 MNHEY, CDR2 SVGEGT. Trimming left V 5 bases short and J 6 bases short, with 13 bases between. In DNA, the CDR3 is TGTGCCAGCAGTGCGGGGTACGGCTCTGAAGCTTTCTTT. Translation gives CASSAGYGSEAFF.

This sequence joins TRBV2 and TRBJ2-7; a possible D gene is TRBD1 (7 bases). CDR3 length: 14 residues. Trimming stripped 6 bases from V and 3 bases from J, with 15 bases between. The germline gives CDR1 SNHLY, CDR2 FYNNEI. The CDR3 reads CASSTGQGGYEQYF. For the CDR3, the DNA is TGTGCCAGCAGCACCGGGCAGGGGGGCTACGAGCAGTACTTC.

J is TRBJ2-6 and V is TRBV6-6; D ambiguous. CDR3 length: 15 amino acids. Looked up from germline, CDR1 is MNHNY and CDR2 is SVGAGI (reference sequence). Between the trimmed V and J ends, which lost 5 bases and 1 base, there was a span of 9 bases. The DNA of the CDR3 is TGTGCCAGCAGTCCCGGCGGTTCTGGGGCCAACGTCCTGACTTTC. It translates to CASSPGGSGANVLTF.

This chain joins TRBV5-6 and TRBJ1-5; D gene ambiguous. Germline assignment: CDR1 SGHDT and CDR2 YYEEEE. Trimming shortened V by 2 bases and J by 4 bases, and 7 bases separated the two germline ends. The CDR3 consists of 13 residues. This CDR3 is CASSFGGNQPQHF. The CDR3 DNA reads as TGTGCCAGCAGCTTTGGAGGGAATCAGCCCCAGCATTTT.